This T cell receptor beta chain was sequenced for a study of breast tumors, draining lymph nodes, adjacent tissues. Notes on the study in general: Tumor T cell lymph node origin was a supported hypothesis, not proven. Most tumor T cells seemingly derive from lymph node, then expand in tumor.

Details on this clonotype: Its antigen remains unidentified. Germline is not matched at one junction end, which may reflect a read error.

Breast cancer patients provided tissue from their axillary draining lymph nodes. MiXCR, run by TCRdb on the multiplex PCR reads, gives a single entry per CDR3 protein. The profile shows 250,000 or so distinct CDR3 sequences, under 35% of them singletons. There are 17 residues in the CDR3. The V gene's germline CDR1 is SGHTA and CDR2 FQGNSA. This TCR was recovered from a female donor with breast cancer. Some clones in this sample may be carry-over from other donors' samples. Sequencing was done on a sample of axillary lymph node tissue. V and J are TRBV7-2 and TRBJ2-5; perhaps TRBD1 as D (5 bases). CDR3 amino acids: CASGLAGQGTGWETQYF. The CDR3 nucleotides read TGTGCCAGCGGCTTAGCCGGGCAGGGAACCGGATGGGAGACCCAGTACTTC.